The rows below give T cell receptor beta chains drawn from one sample of a study of T-cell reconstitution after alpha-beta-depleted transplantation in children. From the PCR reads, TCRdb called clonotypes with MiXCR, one entry per CDR3 protein. The sample records 250,000 to 300,000 distinct CDR3 sequences, 9.9% being singletons. The sequencing used PBMCs from the stem cell graft donor, collected from the stem cell graft. These receptor sequences come from a human donor who donated a stem cell graft to a child with SCID. Both conserved end residues are part of each CDR3. Fields, in order: D gene, V gene, clone size, J gene, CDR3 protein, CDR3 DNA. D genes are given only for firm matches. For some rows the clone size is stated as once, few or many, or as a class when expanded; others skip it.

TRBD2	TRBV14	NA	TRBJ2-3	CASSQDKSTSALRDTQYF	TGTGCCAGCAGCCAAGATAAGAGTACTAGCGCCCTGAGAGATACGCAGTATTTT
TRBD1	TRBV20-1	NA	TRBJ2-7	CSARVAGGSEQYF	TGCAGTGCTAGAGTGGCAGGGGGTAGCGAGCAGTACTTC
NA	TRBV3-1	NA	TRBJ2-1	CASSQIWTNEQFF	TGTGCCAGCAGCCAAATCTGGACTAATGAGCAGTTCTTC
NA	TRBV20-1	NA	TRBJ2-2	CSAGSLMGDNTGELFF	TGCAGTGCTGGTTCTTTAATGGGAGATAACACCGGGGAGCTGTTTTTT
NA	TRBV7-9	NA	TRBJ2-5	CASSLAGGTVQETQYF	TGTGCCAGCAGCTTAGCCGGAGGAACAGTCCAAGAGACCCAGTACTTC
NA	TRBV18	NA	TRBJ2-1	CASSPEQGDSYNEQFF	TGTGCCAGCTCACCAGAACAGGGCGACTCCTACAATGAGCAGTTCTTC
NA	TRBV10-2	few	TRBJ2-3	CASHRNTDTQYF	TGCGCCAGCCACCGGAACACAGATACGCAGTATTTT
TRBD2	TRBV10-3	few	TRBJ2-3	CATRGASTDTQYF	TGTGCCACGCGGGGGGCTAGCACAGATACGCAGTATTTT
NA	TRBV6-1	few	TRBJ2-7	CASSQAGLPYEQYF	TGTGCCAGCAGTCAGGCGGGGCTCCCGTACGAGCAGTACTTC
NA	TRBV10-3	once	TRBJ2-7	CAIADPGTNYELYF	TGTGCCATCGCAGATCCCGGGACCAACTACGAGCTGTACTTC
NA	TRBV29-1	few	TRBJ1-1	CSVVTPRMNTEAFF	TGCAGCGTTGTTACTCCGCGGATGAACACTGAAGCTTTCTTT
NA	TRBV15	many	TRBJ2-1	CATSRVPYNEQFF	TGTGCCACCAGCAGAGTCCCCTACAATGAGCAGTTCTTC
NA	TRBV10-3	NA	TRBJ2-1	CAISEGGGGNEQFF	TGTGCCATCAGTGAAGGTGGTGGAGGCAATGAGCAGTTCTTC
TRBD2	TRBV4-2	few	TRBJ2-1	CASSHTTSGTYNEQFF	TGTGCCAGCAGCCATACCACTAGCGGGACCTACAATGAGCAGTTCTTC
TRBD2	TRBV4-1	NA	TRBJ2-7	CASSQGGLAGSSYEQYF	TGCGCCAGCAGCCAAGGGGGATTAGCGGGGTCGAGTTACGAGCAGTACTTC
NA	TRBV11-2	many	TRBJ1-1	CASSLATGNTEAFF	TGTGCCAGCAGCTTAGCGACGGGGAACACTGAAGCTTTCTTT
NA	TRBV6-5	NA	TRBJ2-5	CASSLYNRPSQETQYF	TGTGCCAGCAGTTTATATAACAGGCCCTCCCAAGAGACCCAGTACTTC
TRBD1	TRBV27	few	TRBJ2-7	CASSTGVSYEQYF	TGTGCCAGCAGCACAGGGGTCTCCTACGAGCAGTACTTC
NA	TRBV11-2	few	TRBJ2-5	CASSLDRGGQPAQYF	TGTGCCAGCAGCTTAGATCGTGGCGGACAACCGGCCCAGTACTTC
TRBD2	TRBV7-9	NA	TRBJ2-3	CASSFPPWTSDEDTQYF	TGTGCCAGCAGCTTCCCCCCGTGGACTAGTGATGAAGATACGCAGTATTTT
TRBD2	TRBV20-1	few	TRBJ2-7	CSARIPGLAGGHPYEQYF	TGCAGTGCCCGGATACCGGGACTAGCGGGGGGCCACCCCTACGAGCAGTACTTC
TRBD1	TRBV27	NA	TRBJ2-7	CASSLVGQITYEQYF	TGTGCCAGCAGTTTGGTGGGACAGATAACCTACGAGCAGTACTTC
NA	TRBV29-1	NA	TRBJ2-7	CSVAAGTIYEQYF	TGCAGCGTTGCGGCAGGCACCATCTACGAGCAGTACTTC
NA	TRBV7-9	few	TRBJ2-4	CASSPQVGGVKNIQYF	TGTGCCAGCAGCCCTCAAGTGGGGGGAGTCAAAAACATTCAGTACTTC
NA	TRBV2	NA	TRBJ2-1	CASSGNREGYNEQFF	TGTGCCAGCAGTGGCAACAGGGAGGGTTACAATGAGCAGTTCTTC
TRBD1	TRBV20-1	many	TRBJ1-5	CSARNTGGGNQPQHF	TGCAGTGCTAGAAATACAGGGGGGGGCAATCAGCCCCAGCATTTT
NA	TRBV20-1	NA	TRBJ2-7	CSARAVVRDEQYF	TGCAGTGCTAGAGCGGTAGTCAGGGACGAGCAGTACTTC
NA	TRBV6-2/TRBV6-3	few	TRBJ2-7	CASSYSFSGMGEQYF	TGTGCCAGCAGTTACTCGTTTTCAGGGATGGGCGAGCAGTACTTC
TRBD1	TRBV24-1	NA	TRBJ2-2	CATSDQGQGANTGELFF	TGTGCCACCAGTGACCAGGGACAGGGGGCTAACACCGGGGAGCTGTTTTTT
TRBD1	TRBV27	few	TRBJ1-1	CASSWGTGGNTEAFF	TGTGCCAGCAGTTGGGGGACAGGGGGTAACACTGAAGCTTTCTTT
TRBD1	TRBV20-1	few	TRBJ2-2	CSARETGLGNTGELFF	TGCAGTGCTAGGGAGACAGGGTTGGGGAACACCGGGGAGCTGTTTTTT
NA	TRBV20-1	NA	TRBJ1-5	CSARDPRGENQPQHF	TGCAGTGCTAGAGACCCCCGGGGGGAGAATCAGCCCCAGCATTTT
NA	TRBV24-1	NA	TRBJ2-5	CATSVQGRQETQYF	TGTGCCACCAGTGTTCAGGGGCGGCAAGAGACCCAGTACTTC
TRBD2	TRBV9	many	TRBJ2-7	CASSVGAGDSYEQYF	TGTGCCAGCAGCGTAGGAGCGGGGGACTCCTACGAGCAGTACTTC
TRBD1	TRBV20-1	many	TRBJ2-7	CSARDPLRGLDYEQYF	TGCAGTGCTAGAGATCCCCTCAGGGGGCTTGACTACGAGCAGTACTTC
NA	TRBV2	few	TRBJ1-2	CASSDQGENYGYTF	TGTGCCAGCAGTGACCAGGGTGAGAACTATGGCTACACCTTC
NA	TRBV27	NA	TRBJ1-1	CASSSIQGLNTEAFF	TGTGCCAGCAGTTCAATACAGGGACTGAACACTGAAGCTTTCTTT
TRBD2	TRBV10-3	once	TRBJ2-7	CAISDGGGGYEQYF	TGTGCCATCAGTGATGGCGGGGGGGGCTACGAGCAGTACTTC
TRBD1	TRBV12-3/TRBV12-4	NA	TRBJ1-4	CASRPPPGTGAEKLFF	TGTGCCAGCAGACCTCCCCCCGGGACAGGGGCTGAAAAACTGTTTTTT
TRBD1	TRBV29-1	NA	TRBJ2-7	CSVGQGAYEQYF	TGCAGCGTCGGACAGGGAGCCTACGAGCAGTACTTC
NA	TRBV5-1	NA	TRBJ2-7	CASRPDGTYEQYF	TGCGCCAGCAGACCCGACGGAACCTACGAGCAGTACTTC
NA	TRBV12-3/TRBV12-4	few	TRBJ1-5	CASSLDWQGNQPQHF	TGTGCCAGCAGTTTAGATTGGCAGGGCAATCAGCCCCAGCATTTT
NA	TRBV20-1	NA	TRBJ2-7	CSARDPTYEQYF	TGCAGTGCTAGGGACCCCACCTACGAGCAGTACTTC
TRBD1	TRBV12-3/TRBV12-4	once	TRBJ2-2	CASIRTGTGELFF	TGTGCCAGCATCCGGACAGGGACCGGGGAGCTGTTTTTT
TRBD1	TRBV5-1	NA	TRBJ2-2	CASSVTGLNTGELFF	TGCGCCAGCAGCGTGACAGGGTTGAACACCGGGGAGCTGTTTTTT